The T cell receptor beta chain under discussion was sequenced for a study of T-cell reconstitution after alpha-beta-depleted transplantation in children. CDR3 size: 16 residues. Germline V lookup: CDR1 MGHRA, CDR2 YSYEKL. V dropped 1 base and J dropped 0; count of bases not matched to a gene: 4. Library preparation (for TCRbeta) was performed with unique molecular identifiers. TCRdb re-called the PCR reads through MiXCR, storing one row per CDR3 protein. The table records 250,000 to 300,000 distinct CDR3 sequences, 9.9% of them present only once. This clonotype appeared once. Sequencing used PBMCs from the stem cell graft donor, obtained from the stem cell graft. This chain connects TRBV4-1 to TRBJ2-3; TRBD2 matches 7 bases. The TCR originated in a human donor who donated a stem cell graft to a child with SCID. CDR3 loop: CASSQVAGVSTDTQYF. The CDR3 DNA follows: TGCGCCAGCAGCCAAGTGGCGGGGGTTAGCACAGATACGCAGTATTTT.